One sample yielded the 8 T cell receptor beta chains listed below, sequenced in a study of blood T cell repertoires in COVID-19. Profiled with immunoSEQ multiplex PCR; TCRdb holds only in-frame clones, not every one. The sample yields tens of thousands of clones, around 90% seen once. Sequenced input: peripheral blood. Receptor source: a human donor with active COVID-19. The donor label of this sample is uncertain.

The chain links TRBV2 to TRBJ1-2, with D possibly being TRBD1 (6 bases). The V end was cut by 5 bases, the J end by 7 bases, with 17 bases between. The CDR3 extends over 14 amino acids. Germline V gives CDR1 SNHLY, CDR2 FYNNEI. CDR3: CASSQAGAGGGYTF. CDR3 nucleotides: TGTGCCAGCAGTCAGGCGGGGGCCGGGGGTGGCTACACCTTC.

The rearrangement joins TRBV6-4 to TRBJ2-1; no clear D gene. Germline values: CDR1 MRHNA, CDR2 SNTAGT. Trimming stripped 0 bases from V and 9 bases from J, with 12 bases between. The CDR3 runs 14 residues. This chain's CDR3 is CASSDSPASGEQFF. CDR3 in DNA: TGTGCCAGCAGTGACTCCCCCGCCTCCGGTGAGCAGTTCTTC.

V usage is TRBV18 and J usage is TRBJ2-2, with a weak D call TRBD2 (6 bases). The CDR3 is 18 residues long. The germline V gene has CDR1 KGHSH and CDR2 LQKENI. With 3 bases removed from V and 0 bases from J, the gap between germline ends came to 17 bases. CDR3 bases: TGTGCCAGCTCACCCGTTGTTGGCGGGGATGCGAACACCGGGGAGCTGTTTTTT. It is translated as CASSPVVGGDANTGELFF.

The chain joins TRBV4-3 to TRBJ2-4; 12 bases agree with TRBD1. Looked up from germline, CDR1 is LGHNA and CDR2 is YSLEER. After removal of 8 bases from V and 3 bases from J, the junction contained 17 bases not matched to a gene. This CDR3 comprises 19 residues. The CDR3: CASSPGGQGAKVGKNIQYF. The CDR3 DNA follows: TGCGCCAGCTCCCCGGGGGGACAGGGGGCAAAAGTAGGCAAAAACATTCAGTACTTC.

The chain carries TRBV6-1 and TRBJ2-3; 9 bases are shared with TRBD2. After removal of 3 bases from V and 6 bases from J, the junction contained 7 bases not matched to a gene. Germline CDR1 is MNHNS and CDR2 is SASEGT. The CDR3 is 15 amino acids. The CDR3 DNA sequence: TGTGCCAGCAGTGACGGGGCGGGGGGGCTGGATACGCAGTATTTT. Residues: CASSDGAGGLDTQYF.

This chain uses TRBV25-1 with TRBJ1-2; TRBD1 matches at 9 bases. The V segment lost 10 bases and the J segment 8 bases; nucleotides outside the gene matches: 11. The CDR3 consists of 13 residues. Germline-derived CDR1 and CDR2 are MGHDK and SYGVNS. CDR3 DNA sequence: TGTGCCACCTCTCCACAGGGGGCGCAGGGCTACACCTTC. Translation gives CATSPQGAQGYTF.

The chain uses TRBV7-9 and TRBJ2-5; TRBD2 matches at 7 bases. The CDR3 consists of 15 residues. Germline values: CDR1 SEHNR, CDR2 FQNEAQ (reference sequence). J was trimmed by 0 bases and V by 3 bases; bases with no gene match: 4. CDR3 coding DNA: TGTGCCAGCAGCTTGGGCGGGGGTTACCAAGAGACCCAGTACTTC. Translating gives CASSLGGGYQETQYF.

The table lists this clone with a count of one. The rearrangement joins TRBV2 to TRBJ1-1; D not resolved. The germline V gene has CDR1 SNHLY and CDR2 FYNNEI. The CDR3 consists of 12 residues. The V end lost 5 bases, the J end lost 1 base, and 5 bases lay between the germline ends. CDR3 bases: TGTGCCAGCAGTATATCGAACACTGAAGCTTTCTTT. Encoded protein: CASSISNTEAFF.